These T cell receptor beta chains were read from a single sample in a study of T cells in Graves' hyperthyroidism and ophthalmopathy. Each CDR3 protein is one row after TCRdb ran MiXCR on the multiplex PCR reads. Of fewer than 550,000 distinct CDR3 sequences listed, around 22% were seen once; the top ten hold about 11%. The specimen was blood. The source of these receptors is a woman in her 30s with Graves' ophthalmopathy. Each CDR3 is given with its conserved first and last residue. A D gene is named only where the DNA matches it firmly. For some rows the clone size is stated as once, few or many, or as a class when expanded; others skip it.

D gene: .; V gene: TRBV5-1; J gene: TRBJ2-2; clone size: .; CDR3 length: 13; CDR3 DNA: TGCGCCAGCAGCATACAAGCGACCGGGGAGCTGTTTTTT; CDR3 protein: CASSIQATGELFF
D gene: .; V gene: TRBV29-1; J gene: TRBJ1-2; clone size: many; CDR3 length: 12; CDR3 DNA: TGCAGCGCCTTTGGTGTTGGCTATGGCTACACCTTC; CDR3 protein: CSAFGVGYGYTF
D gene: .; V gene: TRBV15; J gene: TRBJ2-7; clone size: few; CDR3 length: 13; CDR3 DNA: TGTGCCACCAGCAGAGATGAAATCTACGAGCAGTACTTC; CDR3 protein: CATSRDEIYEQYF
D gene: .; V gene: TRBV12-3/TRBV12-4; J gene: TRBJ1-2; clone size: many; CDR3 length: 14; CDR3 DNA: TGTGCCAGCAGTTTTGGGGGATCGGACTATGGCTACACCTTC; CDR3 protein: CASSFGGSDYGYTF
D gene: .; V gene: TRBV20-1; J gene: TRBJ1-5; clone size: .; CDR3 length: 13; CDR3 DNA: TGCAGGGGGGGGGGGTATAGCAATCAGCCCCAGCATTTT; CDR3 protein: CRGGGYSNQPQHF
D gene: .; V gene: TRBV30; J gene: TRBJ2-7; clone size: many; CDR3 length: 13; CDR3 DNA: TGTGCCTGGGGCAACAAGAACTCCTACGAGCAGTACTTC; CDR3 protein: CAWGNKNSYEQYF
D gene: .; V gene: TRBV28; J gene: TRBJ2-7; clone size: once; CDR3 length: 15; CDR3 DNA: TGTGCCAGCAGTTTTCCTGACAGGTACTCCTACGAGCAGTACTTC; CDR3 protein: CASSFPDRYSYEQYF
D gene: TRBD1; V gene: TRBV6-1; J gene: TRBJ1-2; clone size: many; CDR3 length: 15; CDR3 DNA: TGTGCCAGCACCCGGGGACAGGGGATACCTCATGGCTACACCTTC; CDR3 protein: CASTRGQGIPHGYTF
D gene: TRBD1; V gene: TRBV12-3/TRBV12-4; J gene: TRBJ2-7; clone size: many; CDR3 length: 14; CDR3 DNA: TGTGCCAGCAGTAAAGGGACAGGGGGTTACGAGCAGTACTTC; CDR3 protein: CASSKGTGGYEQYF
D gene: .; V gene: TRBV7-2; J gene: TRBJ1-1; clone size: few; CDR3 length: 15; CDR3 DNA: TGTGCCAGCAGCTTAGTACAGGGTTTGGCCACTGAAGCTTTCTTT; CDR3 protein: CASSLVQGLATEAFF
D gene: TRBD1; V gene: TRBV19; J gene: TRBJ1-1; clone size: many; CDR3 length: 16; CDR3 DNA: TGTGCCAGTAGTCCTCGGACAGGAGTCATGAACACTGAAGCTTTCTTT; CDR3 protein: CASSPRTGVMNTEAFF
D gene: .; V gene: TRBV5-1; J gene: TRBJ1-2; clone size: many; CDR3 length: 13; CDR3 DNA: TGCGCCAGCGGAGGGGAGGGTGTCGATGGCTACACCTTC; CDR3 protein: CASGGEGVDGYTF
D gene: .; V gene: TRBV12-3/TRBV12-4; J gene: TRBJ1-5; clone size: many; CDR3 length: 15; CDR3 DNA: TGTGCCAGCAGTTTACAGGGACGTAGCAATCAGCCCCAGCATTTT; CDR3 protein: CASSLQGRSNQPQHF
D gene: .; V gene: TRBV2; J gene: TRBJ2-7; clone size: many; CDR3 length: 13; CDR3 DNA: TGTGCCAGCAGTGTCCTTCTTTTGGGTCCCGCGTACTTC; CDR3 protein: CASSVLLLGPAYF
D gene: TRBD2; V gene: TRBV27; J gene: TRBJ2-1; clone size: few; CDR3 length: 15; CDR3 DNA: TGTGCCAGCAGTTCCCTGGCTAGCGGGGACAATGAGCAGTTCTTC; CDR3 protein: CASSSLASGDNEQFF
D gene: .; V gene: TRBV7-6; J gene: TRBJ1-1; clone size: many; CDR3 length: 14; CDR3 DNA: TGTGCCAGCAGCGGAACAGGGCGGCACACTGAAGCTTTCTTT; CDR3 protein: CASSGTGRHTEAFF
D gene: TRBD1; V gene: TRBV7-9; J gene: TRBJ2-7; clone size: many; CDR3 length: 12; CDR3 DNA: TGTGCCAGCAGTACCGGGACAGGCGAGCAGTACTTC; CDR3 protein: CASSTGTGEQYF
D gene: .; V gene: TRBV6-5; J gene: TRBJ2-4; clone size: many; CDR3 length: 14; CDR3 DNA: TGTGCCAGCAGCAAGACCCCGGAGGGGGACATTCAGTACTTC; CDR3 protein: CASSKTPEGDIQYF
D gene: TRBD1; V gene: TRBV30; J gene: TRBJ1-5; clone size: few; CDR3 length: 14; CDR3 DNA: TGTGCCTGGAGTCGCGGGACAGAGAATCAGCCCCAGCATTTT; CDR3 protein: CAWSRGTENQPQHF
D gene: .; V gene: TRBV6-2/TRBV6-3; J gene: TRBJ1-1; clone size: .; CDR3 length: 13; CDR3 DNA: TGTGCCAGCAGTTACCCCAACTGGCACGAAGCTTTCTTT; CDR3 protein: CASSYPNWHEAFF